Each of the 26 T cell receptor beta chains below was sequenced from the same sample in a study of shared clonotypes between healthy human individuals. TCRdb's table, derived via immunoSEQ multiplex PCR, lists solely in-frame clones and lacks some. The sample consists of about 1.1 million clones, approximately 80% of them appearing once. The source material was memory CD4+ T cells from PBMCs. This sample's subset: CD45RA-negative fraction. The receptors were gathered from a young man in good health. Some clones in this sample may be carry-over from other donors' samples.

In regard to this clone: The sample contains more than one DNA sequence encoding this CDR3. The V gene is TRBV7-2, the J gene TRBJ2-7; 9 bases map to TRBD2. The CDR3 extends over 15 amino acids. V lost 5 bases to trimming and J lost 1 base; unmatched junction nucleotides: 6. The germline gives CDR1 SGHTA, CDR2 FQGNSA. The CDR3 DNA reads as TGTGCCAGCAGCCCGACTAGCGGACGATCCTACGAGCAGTACTTC. This translates into CASSPTSGRSYEQYF.

The chain uses TRBV27 and TRBJ1-5; D not certain. With 4 bases removed from V and 10 bases from J, the gap between germline ends came to 14 bases. There are 13 residues in the CDR3. Germline CDR1 MNHEY, CDR2 SMNVEV (reference sequence). CDR3 coding DNA: TGTGCCAGCAGTTCTACTTGGGTTTTACCCCAGCATTTT. It codes for CASSSTWVLPQHF.

The chain links TRBV2 to TRBJ2-6, with D possibly matching TRBD1 (6 bases). In germline, CDR1 is SNHLY, CDR2 FYNNEI. The CDR3 runs 17 residues. Trimming removed 5 bases at V and 2 bases at J, with 16 bases between. The CDR3 DNA is TGTGCCAGCAGTACAACAGGGATGGGGCCTGGGGCCAACGTCCTGACTTTC. Its protein product is CASSTTGMGPGANVLTF.

This clone was observed a few times. A clone one base away is much larger, so this may be a read error. Other DNA sequences in the sample encode the same CDR3. The V call is TRBV2, the J call TRBJ1-1; D might be TRBD1 (5 bases). V was trimmed by 4 bases and J by 1 base, leaving 7 bases between them. The V gene's germline CDR1 is SNHLY and CDR2 FYNNEI. There are 13 residues in the CDR3. The CDR3 loop is CASSGQPNTEAFF. In DNA form, the CDR3 reads TGTGCCAGCAGTGGACAGCCGAACACTGAAGCTTTCTTT.

J is TRBJ2-5 and V is TRBV4-2, with TRBD1 matching 9 bases. After removal of 0 bases from V and 5 bases from J, the junction contained 7 bases not matched to a gene. Germline V gene sequence: CDR1 LGHNA, CDR2 YNFKEQ. This CDR3 comprises 16 residues. Here the CDR3 reads CASSQENRGRWETQYF. The CDR3 coding sequence is TGTGCCAGCAGCCAAGAAAACAGGGGGCGCTGGGAGACCCAGTACTTC.

V gene TRBV6-5 combines with J gene TRBJ2-3; unclear D gene. Germline V gene data show CDR1 as MNHEY and CDR2 as SVGAGI. CDR3 length: 13 amino acids. V lost 6 bases and J lost 1, with 8 bases in between. The CDR3 DNA follows: TGTGCCAGCAGCCTAGACCGCACAGATACGCAGTATTTT. Its protein product is CASSLDRTDTQYF.

This clone was counted once. This chain joins TRBV11-3 and TRBJ2-5; weak D call: TRBD2 (6 bases). Germline-derived CDR1 and CDR2 are SGHNT and YENEEA. Trimming took 1 base from V and 3 from J, leaving 12 bases between them. The CDR3 is 15 residues long. The CDR3 here is CASSLGGVYEETQYF. The CDR3 DNA is TGTGCCAGCAGCTTAGGGGGGGTCTATGAAGAGACCCAGTACTTC.

V gene TRBV5-6 combines with J gene TRBJ1-5; D uncertain. The germline V and J ends were trimmed by 0 bases and 6 bases, with 10 bases remaining between them. The CDR3 extends over 14 amino acids. The germline gives CDR1 SGHDT, CDR2 YYEEEE. The CDR3 nucleotides are TGTGCCAGCAGCTTGGGAGTACAGAGTCAGCCCCAGCATTTT. Translated, it gives CASSLGVQSQPQHF.

This chain uses TRBV7-2 with TRBJ2-7; no clear D gene. From germline, CDR1 is SGHTA and CDR2 FQGNSA. The V and J ends lost 4 bases and 0 bases respectively, with 10 bases between them. CDR3 length: 14 residues. CDR3: CASSWARASYEQYF. The CDR3 bases are TGTGCCAGCAGCTGGGCCCGCGCCTCCTACGAGCAGTACTTC.

The gene calls are TRBV7-3 and TRBJ2-1; D might be TRBD1 (5 bases). The CDR3 loop spans 12 amino acids. The germline gives CDR1 SGHTA, CDR2 FQGTGA. Deletions cut 5 bases from V and 10 bases from J, with 12 bases between. As DNA, the CDR3 is TGTGCCAGCAGCCTAAGGCAGGGCGAGCAGTTCTTC. As protein: CASSLRQGEQFF.

In its sample, this clone was seen once. V usage is TRBV7-9 and J usage is TRBJ1-5; TRBD1 matches at 10 bases. The ends lost 4 bases at V and 3 bases at J; junction bases unmatched: 6. This CDR3 is 16 amino acids long. Germline V lookup: CDR1 SEHNR, CDR2 FQNEAQ (reference sequence). In DNA form, the CDR3 reads TGTGCCAGCAGCTCGCAGACAGGGGGCGACAATCAGCCCCAGCATTTT. Its translation is CASSSQTGGDNQPQHF.

The rearrangement links TRBV18 to TRBJ2-7; D remains unclear. The CDR3 totals 14 residues. Germline lookup yields CDR1 KGHSH and CDR2 LQKENI. V gave up 0 bases and J gave up 2 bases, with 8 bases separating them. The CDR3 DNA sequence: TGTGCCAGCTCACCACCCCGGAAAACCTACGAGCAGTACTTC. This translates into CASSPPRKTYEQYF. Looking up the rest from reference TRBV18 and TRBJ2-7 gives the full variable domain: NAGVMQNPRHLVRRRGQEARLRCSPMKGHSHVYWYRQLPEEGLKFMVYLQKENIIDESGMPKERFSAEFPKEGPSILRIQQVVRGDSAAYFCASSPPRKTYEQYFGPGTRLTVT.

V and J are TRBV7-9 and TRBJ2-2; maybe TRBD1 (5 bases). Per germline, CDR1 SEHNR and CDR2 FQNEAQ (reference sequence). The CDR3 has 14 amino acids. The V and J ends lost 7 bases and 5 bases respectively, with 14 bases between them. CDR3 DNA: TGTGCCAGCACTCCGATCAGGGTAACCGGGGAGCTGTTTTTT. This gives the protein CASTPIRVTGELFF.

Concerning this clone itself: The identical CDR3 is also encoded by other nucleotide sequences in the sample. The chain links TRBV29-1 to TRBJ1-1; 8 bases map to TRBD1. CDR3 length: 13 residues. Trimming at V came to 7 bases and at J to 0 bases, leaving 4 bases not matched to a gene. Germline CDR1 reads SQVTM; CDR2 reads ANQGSEA. CDR3 region: CSADRAMNTEAFF. DNA for the CDR3: TGCAGCGCGGACAGGGCTATGAACACTGAAGCTTTCTTT.

The chain combines TRBV2 with TRBJ2-1, with 8 bases fitting TRBD2. Per the germline V gene, CDR1 is SNHLY and CDR2 is FYNNEI. The V and J ends lost 1 base and 4 bases, in that order; junction bases with no gene match: 6. This CDR3 contains 16 residues. The CDR3 protein is CASSEGGSGAYNEQFF. The CDR3 DNA sequence: TGTGCCAGCAGTGAAGGGGGTAGCGGGGCTTACAATGAGCAGTTCTTC.

This clone was found once. The V and J genes are TRBV5-1 and TRBJ2-1; D may be TRBD2 (5 bases). Between the trimmed V and J ends, which lost 4 bases and 6 bases, there was a span of 14 bases. The CDR3 has 14 residues. Germline V gene sequence: CDR1 SGHRS, CDR2 YFSETQ. The chain's CDR3 is CASSPVRRGNEQFF. The CDR3 bases are TGCGCCAGCAGCCCCGTTCGCCGGGGCAATGAGCAGTTCTTC.

The rearrangement uses TRBV5-1 and TRBJ1-1, with 9 bases aligning to TRBD1. This CDR3 region has 16 residues. J gave up 0 bases and V 4 bases, and 7 bases lay outside the gene matches. CDR1 is SGHRS and CDR2 is YFSETQ in the germline V gene. The DNA for the CDR3 is TGCGCCAGCAGCCCAGGACAGGGGCGGTTGAACACTGAAGCTTTCTTT. Encoded protein: CASSPGQGRLNTEAFF.

This rearrangement joins TRBV30 to TRBJ2-1; 8 bases are shared with TRBD1. CDR3 length: 14 amino acids. V lost 2 bases and J lost 9; bases outside the gene matches: 9. From germline, CDR1 is GTSNPN and CDR2 SVGIG (reference sequence). CDR3 coding DNA: TGTGCCTGGAGTTACACAGGGGGTTTGAGTGAGCAGTTCTTC. Encoded protein: CAWSYTGGLSEQFF.

The V gene is TRBV7-3, the J gene TRBJ2-3; 9 bases line up with TRBD1. Germline V gene lookup returns CDR1 SGHTA and CDR2 FQGTGA. This CDR3 has 14 residues. V lost 5 bases, J lost 4 bases, and 4 bases stayed unmatched. CDR3 protein: CASSTGTGSDTQYF. The CDR3 DNA follows: TGTGCCAGCAGCACCGGGACAGGGTCAGATACGCAGTATTTT.

This clone was found a few times. The chain couples TRBV30 to TRBJ2-1; D gene uncertain. CDR1 GTSNPN and CDR2 SVGIG come from the germline V gene (reference sequence). V lost 0 bases, J lost 0 bases, and 15 bases lay in between. This CDR3 spans 17 amino acids. CDR3 region: CAWSVRAALVSYNEQFF. Written as DNA, the CDR3 is TGTGCCTGGAGTGTACGGGCAGCCTTAGTCTCCTACAATGAGCAGTTCTTC.

This clone was picked up one time. CDR3 region: CASSRLLDGNTGELFF. Here the CDR3 DNA reads TGTGCCAGCAGTCGGCTCCTGGACGGGAACACCGGGGAGCTGTTTTTT. V gene TRBV27 combines with J gene TRBJ2-2; D is unresolved. Germline-derived CDR1 and CDR2 are MNHEY and SMNVEV (reference sequence). V was shortened by 5 bases and J by 1 base, with 14 bases between the two germline ends. The CDR3 has 16 amino acids.

As regards this clone: At the DNA level, this CDR3 is encoded by other sequences in the same sample as well. J is TRBJ2-5 and V is TRBV5-6; 12 nucleotides align to TRBD1. Germline-derived CDR1 and CDR2 are SGHDT and YYEEEE. With 3 bases clipped from V and 4 bases from J, the junction kept 4 bases outside the gene matches. This CDR3 region has 15 residues. The CDR3 loop reads CASSSGTGGRETQYF. CDR3 DNA sequence: TGTGCCAGCAGCTCCGGGACAGGGGGCAGAGAGACCCAGTACTTC.

This clone has just a few counts. The rearrangement uses TRBV2 and TRBJ2-7; D is undetermined. V lost 4 bases and J 2 bases, leaving 9 bases between the germline ends. Germline CDR1 and CDR2: SNHLY and FYNNEI. This CDR3 region has 13 residues. The CDR3 nucleotides read TGTGCCAGCAGTGTAACAACGGCCTACGAGCAGTACTTC. This translates into CASSVTTAYEQYF. The full variable domain, with the rest looked up from reference TRBV2 and TRBJ2-7, is EPEVTQTPSHQVTQMGQEVILRCVPISNHLYFYWYRQILGQKVEFLVSFYNNEISEKSEIFDDQFSVERPDGSNFTLKIRSTKLEDSAMYFCASSVTTAYEQYFGPGTRLTVT.

The chain recombines TRBV28 with TRBJ1-4; TRBD1 matches 7 bases. This CDR3 is built from 14 residues. The germline V gene encodes CDR1 MDHEN and CDR2 SYDVKM. The V segment lost 7 bases and the J segment 5 bases; nucleotides outside the gene matches: 7. Here the CDR3 DNA reads TGTGCCAGCAACCGACAGGGAATAAATGAAAAACTGTTTTTT. Amino acids: CASNRQGINEKLFF.

This chain joins TRBV7-3 and TRBJ2-3; 11 bases match TRBD2. The CDR3 consists of 19 residues. The V and J ends lost 5 bases and 2 bases, in that order; junction bases with no gene match: 15. Germline-derived CDR1 and CDR2 are SGHTA and FQGTGA. CDR3 in DNA: TGTGCCAGCAGCCCACGAGGGGTCCGGACTAGCGGGTTCACAGATACGCAGTATTTT. This encodes CASSPRGVRTSGFTDTQYF.

At least ten counts were recorded for this clone. Distinct nucleotide sequences in the sample also encode this CDR3. The chain couples TRBV9 to TRBJ2-3; perhaps TRBD1 as D (5 bases). V was cut by 0 bases and J by 0 bases, with 8 bases left in between. Germline V gives CDR1 SGDLS, CDR2 YYNGEE. CDR3 length: 15 amino acids. In nucleotides, the CDR3 is TGTGCCAGCAGCGTAGGGGCAGGGAGCACAGATACGCAGTATTTT. Its translation is CASSVGAGSTDTQYF.